A selection of T cell receptor beta chains follows, all from one sample in a study of blood T cells in healthy people across ages. A single record per CDR3 protein comes from TCRdb applying MiXCR to the 5' RACE reads. Of around 1,700,000 distinct CDR3 sequences listed, 28% are singletons. The source material was blood. These receptors came from a woman in her thirties in good health. The CDR3 runs from the conserved cysteine through the conserved F or W. D genes are given only for firm matches. Clone size is stated in some rows and not others, as once, few, many or a class when expanded.

TRBD2	NA	TRBV7-2	TRBJ2-1	TGTGCCAGCAGCTTAGCCAAACTAGCGCCTTACAATGAGCAGTTCTTC	CASSLAKLAPYNEQFF
TRBD1	few	TRBV7-2	TRBJ2-1	TGTGCCAGCAGCTCCGGGGGGACAGGGGGGGAAAATGAGCAGTTCTTC	CASSSGGTGGENEQFF
NA	many	TRBV20-1	TRBJ1-2	TGCAGCGCTGCGGTGGCTAACTATGGCTACACCTTC	CSAAVANYGYTF
NA	NA	TRBV4-1	TRBJ2-1	TGCGCCAGCAGCCGGAACAGCGCCTACAATGAGCAGTTCTTC	CASSRNSAYNEQFF
NA	NA	TRBV7-2	TRBJ2-3	TGTGCCAGCAGCCCTAGAGGCGGCCCAGATACGCAGTATTTT	CASSPRGGPDTQYF
TRBD2	NA	TRBV12-3/TRBV12-4	TRBJ2-3	TGTGCCACCCACATAGCGGGGGGGCGCACAGATACGGAGTATTTT	CATHIAGGRTDTEYF
NA	many	TRBV12-3/TRBV12-4	TRBJ2-7	TGTGCCAGCAGACAAGGGGGTTGGGGCCACGAGCAGTACTTC	CASRQGGWGHEQYF
TRBD1	many	TRBV12-3/TRBV12-4	TRBJ2-7	TGTGCCAGCAGTTTTGACAGGGACTACGAGCAGTACTTC	CASSFDRDYEQYF
NA	few	TRBV20-1	TRBJ2-1	TGCAGTGCCAGAAAGGGGAGCCACCTTGACCCTGAGCAGTTCTTC	CSARKGSHLDPEQFF
TRBD2	NA	TRBV7-2	TRBJ2-7	TGTGCCAGCAGCTTTCGATGGGGGGGGGACTACGAGCAGTACTTC	CASSFRWGGDYEQYF
NA	NA	TRBV2	TRBJ1-5	TGTGCCTGCAGTTTTGAACAGACGTACAATCAGCCCCAGCATTTT	CACSFEQTYNQPQHF
NA	NA	TRBV25-1	TRBJ2-5	TGTGCCAGCAGTGACCCGAAGGCAGGTGAAGAGACCCAGTACTTC	CASSDPKAGEETQYF
NA	NA	TRBV24-1	TRBJ1-1	TGTGCCACCAGTGATTTGGGGACCTGCCCATTTCACCGAAACACTGAAGCTTTCTTT	CATSDLGTCPFHRNTEAFF
TRBD1	many	TRBV10-3	TRBJ1-2	TGTGCCATCAAGGGGACAGGGGGTCTAGATGGCTACACCTTC	CAIKGTGGLDGYTF
NA	NA	TRBV6-6	TRBJ2-1	TGTGCCAGCAGTGTAGCCACCATCTTCAATGAGCAGTTCTTC	CASSVATIFNEQFF
NA	NA	TRBV20-1	TRBJ1-1	TGCAGTGCTAGCAGTCCGGACACTGAAGCTTTCTTT	CSASSPDTEAFF
NA	many	TRBV29-1	TRBJ2-3	TGCAGCGTTGAACTCGTCAGGGATTCAGATACGCAGTATTTT	CSVELVRDSDTQYF
NA	NA	TRBV6-5	TRBJ2-3	TGTGCCAGCAGTCACTATGGCACAGATACGCAGTATTTT	CASSHYGTDTQYF
TRBD2	few	TRBV7-2	TRBJ2-5	TGTGCCAGCAGCCTAGCGGGGGAGCAAGAGACCCAGTACTTC	CASSLAGEQETQYF
NA	many	TRBV20-1	TRBJ2-5	TGCAGTGCAAGTCCAACAGGGCACCAAGAGACCCAGTACTTC	CSASPTGHQETQYF
TRBD2	many	TRBV11-2	TRBJ2-1	TGCGCCAGCAGCTTGGCGGGGGGGGGCAATGAGCAGTTCTTC	CASSLAGGGNEQFF
NA	many	TRBV4-1	TRBJ2-4	TGCGCCAGCAGCCAAGTAAGTGGAGAAAAAAACATTCAGTACTTC	CASSQVSGEKNIQYF
NA	many	TRBV7-6	TRBJ2-1	TGTGCCAGCAGCTTGGCAGCTAGTGTCTACAATGAGCAGTTCTTC	CASSLAASVYNEQFF
TRBD2	many	TRBV29-1	TRBJ2-4	TGCAGCGTTCGTCATACGGGGGGGCCACGGTACTTC	CSVRHTGGPRYF
TRBD2	many	TRBV6-4	TRBJ2-3	TGTGCCAGCAGTGACAGCGGGGGGGCCACAGATACGCAGTATTTT	CASSDSGGATDTQYF
NA	many	TRBV29-1	TRBJ2-3	TGCAGCGTTGTCTTTCCCCAAGATACGCAGTATTTT	CSVVFPQDTQYF
TRBD1	NA	TRBV6-6	TRBJ1-6	TGTGCCAGCAGCAAGGGACAGGCTACCTTTAATTCACCCCTCCACTTT	CASSKGQATFNSPLHF
NA	few	TRBV9	TRBJ2-3	TGTGCCAGCAGCGGGTCGGGGAGAAGCACAGATACGCAGTATTTT	CASSGSGRSTDTQYF
NA	few	TRBV7-4	TRBJ2-1	TGTGCCAGCAGCTTTAATTTCATGGGGGGCACGTCCTACAATGAGCAGTTCTTC	CASSFNFMGGTSYNEQFF
TRBD1	many	TRBV20-1	TRBJ1-2	TGCAGTGCTAGGGACAGGGGGGAAGGCTACACCTTC	CSARDRGEGYTF
NA	NA	TRBV19	TRBJ1-1	TGTGCCAGTAGTCCCCGTGGGGGACCGGCTGAAGCTTTCTTT	CASSPRGGPAEAFF
NA	NA	TRBV5-1	TRBJ1-2	TGCGCCAGCAGGGTCCGGGACCCTGGGGGCTACACCTTC	CASRVRDPGGYTF
NA	many	TRBV6-5	TRBJ1-1	TGTGCCAGCAGGACTACGTATGACGGGACAGAAGCTTTCTTT	CASRTTYDGTEAFF
TRBD1	few	TRBV20-1	TRBJ2-1	TGCAGTGCTAGGGACAGGGTTCACAATGAGCAGTTCTTC	CSARDRVHNEQFF
TRBD2	NA	TRBV7-2	TRBJ2-1	TGTGCCAGCAGTAGAATAGCGGGGGTGGCAAATGAGCAGTTCTTC	CASSRIAGVANEQFF
TRBD1	few	TRBV20-1	TRBJ1-2	TGCAGTGCCGAGCGACAGGGGACAAAGGGGTATGGCTACACCTTC	CSAERQGTKGYGYTF
NA	many	TRBV20-1	TRBJ2-7	TGCAGTGCTAGACACCGCGGAGAGCAGTACTTC	CSARHRGEQYF